The 23 T cell receptor beta chains given below trace back to one sample, sequenced in a study of naive and memory T cell subsets. An oligonucleotide containing a UMI was ligated to the 3' end of TCR cDNA. Four PCR rounds used nested alpha and beta constant region primers plus the SP2 primer. TCRdb reanalysed the 5' RACE reads using MiXCR and keeps one entry per CDR3 protein. The table has 55,000 to 70,000 distinct CDR3 sequences, 7% to 8.5% seen once. The receptors shown here come from a male donor in good health.

This clonotype was seen a handful of times. The rearrangement uses TRBV29-1 and TRBJ2-7, with D hard to call. The germline gives CDR1 SQVTM, CDR2 ANQGSEA. There are 13 residues in the CDR3. Trimming removed 4 bases at V and 0 bases at J, with 10 bases between. CDR3: CSVVQLSSYEQYF. In nucleotides, the CDR3 is TGCAGCGTTGTACAGCTGAGCTCCTACGAGCAGTACTTC.

Many counts were recorded for this clonotype. The chain is built from TRBV4-2 and TRBJ1-4; D uncertain. Germline V gene sequence: CDR1 LGHNA, CDR2 YNFKEQ. V was cut by 4 bases and J by 5 bases, with 11 bases left in between. The CDR3 loop spans 14 amino acids. The CDR3 DNA reads TGTGCCAGCAGCCCCGGAGGAGGGAATGAAAAACTGTTTTTT. It is translated as CASSPGGGNEKLFF.

The V and J genes are TRBV30 and TRBJ2-2, with 10 bases fitting TRBD2. Unmatched junction bases numbered 6, after V lost 1 base and J lost 1 base. Germline V gene lookup returns CDR1 GTSNPN and CDR2 SVGIG (reference sequence). The CDR3 is 17 residues long. CDR3 bases: TGTGCCTGGAGTGGGCTAGCGGGAGCCGTGAACACCGGGGAGCTGTTTTTT. This gives the protein CAWSGLAGAVNTGELFF.

This clonotype occurred many times. The chain is built from TRBV12-3 or TRBV12-4 and TRBJ2-3; TRBD1 matches 9 bases. The CDR3 runs to 16 residues. V lost 5 bases and J lost 3; bases outside the gene matches: 9. CDR3 loop: CASSAGTGSRTDTQYF. CDR3 DNA sequence: TGTGCCAGCAGTGCCGGGACAGGGTCTCGGACAGATACGCAGTATTTT.

This clonotype was recorded at least ten times. This rearrangement joins TRBV5-1 to TRBJ2-1, with 10 bases lining up with TRBD2. Per germline, CDR1 SGHRS and CDR2 YFSETQ. The CDR3 runs to 14 residues. V lost 7 bases, J lost 12 bases, and 13 bases stayed unmatched. This CDR3 is CASESASGSRRQFF. DNA for the CDR3: TGCGCCAGCGAGAGCGCTAGCGGGAGTCGGCGGCAGTTCTTC.

This clonotype was picked up many times. For the CDR3, the DNA is TGTGCCAGCAGTTACTTGGCCTCGGTATTCACCGGGGAGCTGTTTTTT. Translated, it gives CASSYLASVFTGELFF. This chain uses TRBV6-7 with TRBJ2-2; D is unclear. TRBV6-7 is recorded as an ORF, its role being uncertain. This CDR3 has 16 residues. V was pared by 1 base and J by 4 bases, with 13 bases between.

This clonotype was seen ten or more times. This chain joins TRBV29-1 and TRBJ1-1; D uncertain. The CDR3 consists of 11 residues. Germline V gene data show CDR1 as SQVTM and CDR2 as ANQGSEA. V lost 4 bases and J lost 1, with 4 bases in between. The CDR3 sequence is CSVVKNTEAFF. DNA for the CDR3: TGCAGCGTTGTTAAGAACACTGAAGCTTTCTTT.

V gene TRBV6-1 combines with J gene TRBJ2-3, with D unclear. The CDR3 extends over 14 amino acids. V was shortened by 5 bases and J by 2 bases, with 11 bases between the two germline ends. Germline V lookup: CDR1 MNHNS, CDR2 SASEGT. CDR3 nucleotide sequence: TGTGCCAGCAGTAGCCAGCCGTTCACAGATACGCAGTATTTT. Its protein is CASSSQPFTDTQYF.

CDR3 loop: CASDQESNSNQPQHF. The CDR3 nucleotides are TGTGCCAGCGACCAGGAAAGCAATAGCAATCAGCCCCAGCATTTT. The rearrangement uses TRBV6-2 or TRBV6-3 and TRBJ1-5; D is ambiguous. Germline V gene lookup returns CDR1 MNHEY and CDR2 SVGEGT. The CDR3 has 15 residues. V dropped 8 bases and J dropped 0 bases, with 14 bases sitting between them.

As to this clonotype: A read error is possible here, since a much larger clone lies one base away. The rearrangement uses TRBV20-1 and TRBJ1-1, with no clear D. CDR1 and CDR2 from the germline V gene are DFQATT and SNEGSKA (reference sequence). This CDR3 is 14 amino acids long. The V and J ends lost 4 bases and 2 bases respectively, with 14 bases between them. This CDR3 is CSAIQQLHNTEAFF. CDR3 coding DNA: TGCAGTGCTATTCAACAGCTTCATAACACTGAAGCTTTCTTT.

The CDR3 DNA is TGTGCCAGCAGCCGAGATCAACATAGCTACAATGAGCAGTTCTTC. Translation: CASSRDQHSYNEQFF. The chain links TRBV3-1 to TRBJ2-1, with D uncertain. The CDR3 has 15 residues. V was shortened by 4 bases and J by 3 bases, with 13 bases between the two germline ends. CDR1 is LGHDT, CDR2 YNNKEL, per germline (reference sequence).

The chain combines TRBV6-2 or TRBV6-3 with TRBJ2-4; D is unresolved. The germline V gene encodes CDR1 MNHEY and CDR2 SVGEGT. Trimming took off 8 bases at V and 0 bases at J, with 11 bases between the two ends. The CDR3 is 14 amino acids. CDR3 residues: CASGEGLAKNIQYF. In nucleotides, the CDR3 is TGTGCCAGCGGGGAAGGGCTAGCCAAAAACATTCAGTACTTC.

The table lists this clonotype with a few counts. The rearrangement joins TRBV29-1 to TRBJ2-2; 8 bases map to TRBD1. Germline lookup yields CDR1 SQVTM and CDR2 ANQGSEA. This CDR3 region has 13 residues. The CDR3 sequence: CSATRGQAGELFF. CDR3 DNA: TGCAGTGCAACCAGGGGGCAGGCCGGGGAGCTGTTTTTT.

The chain has TRBV5-1 and TRBJ2-3; 13 bases fit TRBD2. CDR3 length: 17 amino acids. The germline V gene encodes CDR1 SGHRS and CDR2 YFSETQ. J was trimmed by 5 bases and V by 0 bases; bases with no gene match: 6. This CDR3 is CASSLDGLAGELDTQYF. The CDR3 DNA reads as TGCGCCAGCAGCTTGGATGGACTAGCGGGGGAGTTAGATACGCAGTATTTT.

This clonotype occurred a few times. This chain links TRBV6-5 with TRBJ2-2; unclear D gene. Germline values: CDR1 MNHEY, CDR2 SVGAGI. The length of the CDR3 is 13 residues. V was shortened by 6 bases and J by 4 bases, with 9 bases between the two germline ends. The CDR3 here is CASRRDITGELFF. The CDR3 coding sequence is TGTGCCAGCAGGAGAGACATCACCGGGGAGCTGTTTTTT.

This clonotype was found many times. This chain joins TRBV3-1 and TRBJ2-6; D ambiguous. CDR3 length: 15 amino acids. Germline V lookup: CDR1 LGHDT, CDR2 YNNKEL (reference sequence). The V end lost 1 base, the J end lost 4 bases, and 8 bases lay between the germline ends. The CDR3 loop is CASSQGGSGANVLTF. DNA for the CDR3: TGTGCCAGCAGCCAAGGGGGAAGCGGGGCCAACGTCCTGACTTTC. Variable domain in full (rest from reference TRBV3-1 and TRBJ2-6): DTAVSQTPKYLVTQMGNDKSIKCEQNLGHDTMYWYKQDSKKFLKIMFSYNNKELIINETVPNRFSPKSPDKAHLNLHINSLELGDSAVYFCASSQGGSGANVLTFGAGSRLTVL.

This clonotype was observed a few times. J is TRBJ2-2 and V is TRBV13, with D perhaps matching TRBD2 (6 bases). V lost 9 bases and J 0 bases, leaving 23 bases between the germline ends. Germline assignment: CDR1 PRHDT and CDR2 FYEKMQ (reference sequence). This CDR3 contains 18 residues. The CDR3 reads CASSVPGDSSPNTGELFF. Here the CDR3 DNA reads TGTGCCAGTTCCGTACCGGGGGACTCTTCTCCGAACACCGGGGAGCTGTTTTTT.

This clonotype was counted at least ten times. The chain couples TRBV6-1 to TRBJ2-1; 8 nucleotides align to TRBD2. This CDR3 spans 13 amino acids. J gave up 9 bases and V 2 bases, and 3 bases lay outside the gene matches. CDR1 and CDR2 from the germline V gene are MNHNS and SASEGT. The CDR3 loop is CASSETGGPEQFF. The CDR3 DNA reads TGTGCCAGCAGTGAAACGGGGGGGCCTGAGCAGTTCTTC.

This clonotype was picked up many times. The rearrangement uses TRBV5-1 and TRBJ2-2; D is possibly TRBD2 (6 bases). With 7 bases removed from V and 5 bases from J, the gap between germline ends came to 18 bases. CDR1 and CDR2 (germline): SGHRS, YFSETQ. The CDR3 contains 15 residues. The CDR3, as DNA: TGCGCCAGCTCCCCCCAGGGTGCGGGGACCGGGGAGCTGTTTTTT. Protein sequence: CASSPQGAGTGELFF.

CDR3 nucleotide sequence: TGCGCCAGCAGCCGAGCGGGGCAGGGTGGGGAGACCCAGTACTTC. Amino acid sequence: CASSRAGQGGETQYF. This chain uses TRBV5-1 with TRBJ2-5; TRBD2 agrees at 7 bases. Germline V gene data show CDR1 as SGHRS and CDR2 as YFSETQ. Trimming removed 4 bases from V and 5 bases from J; junction bases left unmatched: 11. The CDR3 runs 15 residues.

This clonotype was detected many times. J is TRBJ1-2 and V is TRBV5-1, with D possibly being TRBD1 (5 bases). The CDR3 has 14 residues. Per germline, CDR1 SGHRS and CDR2 YFSETQ. Trimming left V 0 bases short and J 7 bases short, with 13 bases between. CDR3 sequence reads: CASSLGAVGGGYTF. The DNA for the CDR3 is TGCGCCAGCAGCTTGGGGGCCGTCGGGGGTGGCTACACCTTC. The full variable domain, in which reference TRBV5-1 and TRBJ1-2 provide the parts outside the CDR3, is KAGVTQTPRYLIKTRGQQVTLSCSPISGHRSVSWYQQTPGQGLQFLFEYFSETQRNKGNFPGRFSGRQFSNSRSEMNVSTLELGDSALYLCASSLGAVGGGYTFGSGTRLTVV.

The sample holds a few counts of this clonotype. This chain's CDR3 is CSALGGNTEAFF. The CDR3, as DNA: TGCAGTGCGCTAGGGGGGAACACTGAAGCTTTCTTT. This chain links TRBV20-1 with TRBJ1-1; TRBD1 is a possible D gene (6 bases). Trimming cost V 6 bases and J 1 base, with 9 bases left between them. The CDR3 is made up of 12 amino acids. Per the germline V gene, CDR1 is DFQATT and CDR2 is SNEGSKA (reference sequence).

This clonotype was detected a few times. The chain uses TRBV2 and TRBJ1-5; 7 nucleotides agree with TRBD1. Germline values: CDR1 SNHLY, CDR2 FYNNEI. CDR3 length: 17 residues. Trimming cost V 8 bases and J 0 bases; bases outside gene matches: 13. Written as DNA, the CDR3 is TGTGCCAGCGGGAGGGAAGGGACAGCCTTTAGCAATCAGCCCCAGCATTTT. This encodes CASGREGTAFSNQPQHF.